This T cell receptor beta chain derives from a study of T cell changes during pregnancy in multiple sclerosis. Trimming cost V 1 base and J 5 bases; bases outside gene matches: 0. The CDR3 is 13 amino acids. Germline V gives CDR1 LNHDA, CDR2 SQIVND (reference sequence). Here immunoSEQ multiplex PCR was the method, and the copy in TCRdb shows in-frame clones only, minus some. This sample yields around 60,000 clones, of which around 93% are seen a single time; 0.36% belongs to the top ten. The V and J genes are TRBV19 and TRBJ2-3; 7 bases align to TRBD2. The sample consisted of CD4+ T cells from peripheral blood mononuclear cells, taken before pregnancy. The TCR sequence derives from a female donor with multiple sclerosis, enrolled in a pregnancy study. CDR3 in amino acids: CASSIAGGDTQYF. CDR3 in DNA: TGTGCCAGTAGTATAGCGGGGGGAGATACGCAGTATTTT.